This TCR beta chain was documented in a study of shared clonotypes between healthy human individuals. Study conclusions and caveats: Sampling covered blood only; tissue repertoires likely differ. Non-shared clonotypes had lower generation probabilities than those shared by all four donors.

The V gene's germline CDR1 is SNHLY and CDR2 FYNNEI. V trimming: 7 bases; J trimming: 2 bases; junction bases outside the gene matches: 5. This CDR3 has 15 residues. The donors, all of them Caucasian adults, lived in Nashville, Tennessee. In the case of this clone: As yet, its antigen is unknown.

Assay used: immunoSEQ multiplex PCR; TCRdb lists only in-frame clones, some missing. Counted here are roughly 330,000 clones, around 72% occurring once; the ten biggest clones make up 10% to 13%. The TCR originated in a man aged 30-40 years in good health. This sequence joins TRBV2 and TRBJ2-1; 10 nucleotides match TRBD2. Material for sequencing was memory CD4+ T cells sorted from blood. Regarding subset: CD45RA-negative fraction. The CDR3 DNA is TGTGCCAGCACGAGGACTAGCGGTGCCTACAATGAGCAGTTCTTC. Its translation is CASTRTSGAYNEQFF.